This T cell receptor beta chain was identified in a study of shared clonotypes between healthy human individuals. Whole-study results and caveats: A handful of donors showed sharing of around 5% of naive CD4 clonotypes. Although depth was large, rarefaction showed that sequencing of the sorted subsets was incomplete.

Here immunoSEQ multiplex PCR was the method, and the copy in TCRdb shows in-frame clones only, minus some. Here the sample spans 2.3 million or so clones, 93% being singletons. Turning to this clone: Its target is not known.

The CDR3 runs 15 residues. Germline loops: CDR1 MDHEN, CDR2 SYDVKM. Germline trimming cut 6 bases from V and 7 bases from J; bases unmatched to any gene: 12. The clonotype was recovered from a man in his late teens or twenties in good health. Some clones in this sample may be carry-over from other donors' samples. The source material was naive CD4+ T cells from PBMCs. The subset: CD45RA+ positively selected. V usage is TRBV28 and J usage is TRBJ1-1; 9 positions match TRBD1. CDR3 protein: CASSPDRGILFEAFF. The CDR3 DNA reads TGTGCCAGCAGCCCAGACAGGGGGATTCTTTTTGAAGCTTTCTTT.